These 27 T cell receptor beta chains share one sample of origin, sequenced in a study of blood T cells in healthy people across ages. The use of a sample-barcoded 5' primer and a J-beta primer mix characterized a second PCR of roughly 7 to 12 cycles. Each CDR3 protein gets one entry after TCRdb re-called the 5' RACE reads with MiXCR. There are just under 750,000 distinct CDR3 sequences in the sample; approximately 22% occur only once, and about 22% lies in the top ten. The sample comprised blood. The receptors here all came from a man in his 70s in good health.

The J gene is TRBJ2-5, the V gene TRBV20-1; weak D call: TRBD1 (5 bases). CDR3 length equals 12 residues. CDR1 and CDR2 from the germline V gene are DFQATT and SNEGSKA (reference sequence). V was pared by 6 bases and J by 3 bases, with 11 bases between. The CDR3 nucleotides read TGCAGTGCGACCAGGGAAAAAGAGACCCAGTACTTC. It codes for CSATREKETQYF.

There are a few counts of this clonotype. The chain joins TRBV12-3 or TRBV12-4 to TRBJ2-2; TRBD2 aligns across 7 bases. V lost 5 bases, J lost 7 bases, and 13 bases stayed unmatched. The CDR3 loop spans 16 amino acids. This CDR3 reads CASSPTGLAEIGELFF. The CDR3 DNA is TGTGCCAGCAGTCCGACTGGGCTAGCGGAAATCGGGGAGCTGTTTTTT.

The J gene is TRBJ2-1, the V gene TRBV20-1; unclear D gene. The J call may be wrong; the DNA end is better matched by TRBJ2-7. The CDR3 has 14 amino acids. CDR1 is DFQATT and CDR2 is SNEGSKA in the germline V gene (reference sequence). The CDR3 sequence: CSARDQQPVYEQYF. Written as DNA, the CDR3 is TGCAGTGCTAGAGATCAACAGCCAGTCTACGAGCAGTACTTC.

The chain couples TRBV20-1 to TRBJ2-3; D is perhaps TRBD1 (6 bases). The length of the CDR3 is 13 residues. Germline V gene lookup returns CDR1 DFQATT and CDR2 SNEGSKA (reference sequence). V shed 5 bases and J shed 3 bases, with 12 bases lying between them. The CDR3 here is CSALGQSTDTQYF. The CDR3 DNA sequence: TGCAGTGCTCTAGGACAGAGTACAGATACGCAGTATTTT.

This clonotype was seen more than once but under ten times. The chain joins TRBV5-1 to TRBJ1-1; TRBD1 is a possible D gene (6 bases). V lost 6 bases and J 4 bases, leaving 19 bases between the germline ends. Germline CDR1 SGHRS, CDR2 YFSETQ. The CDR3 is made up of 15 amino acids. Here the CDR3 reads CASNLGASQTTEAFF. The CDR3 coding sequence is TGCGCCAGCAACCTGGGGGCCTCACAAACCACTGAAGCTTTCTTT.

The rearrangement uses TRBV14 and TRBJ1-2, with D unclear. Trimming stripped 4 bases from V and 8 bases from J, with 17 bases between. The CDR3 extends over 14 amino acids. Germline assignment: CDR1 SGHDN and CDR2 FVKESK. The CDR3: CASSPRGPIWGYTF. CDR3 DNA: TGTGCCAGCAGCCCCAGAGGCCCAATTTGGGGCTACACCTTC.

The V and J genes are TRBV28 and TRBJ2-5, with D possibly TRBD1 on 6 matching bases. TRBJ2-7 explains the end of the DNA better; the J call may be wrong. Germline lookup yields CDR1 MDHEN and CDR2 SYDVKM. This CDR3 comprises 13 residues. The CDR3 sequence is CASRGTFDYEQYV. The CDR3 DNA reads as TGTGCCAGCAGGGGGACATTCGACTACGAGCAGTACGTC.

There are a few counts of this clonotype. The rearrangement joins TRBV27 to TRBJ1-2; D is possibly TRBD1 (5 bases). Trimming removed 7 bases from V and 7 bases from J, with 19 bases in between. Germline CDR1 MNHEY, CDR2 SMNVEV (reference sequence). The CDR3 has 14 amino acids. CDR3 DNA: TGTGCCAGCACCACCACGGGAGGCAGGGTTGGCTACACCTTC. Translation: CASTTTGGRVGYTF.

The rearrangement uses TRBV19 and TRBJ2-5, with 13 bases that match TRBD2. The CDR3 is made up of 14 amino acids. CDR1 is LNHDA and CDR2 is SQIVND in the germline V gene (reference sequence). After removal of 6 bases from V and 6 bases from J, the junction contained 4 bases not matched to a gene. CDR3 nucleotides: TGTGCCAGTAGGAAGGGACTAGCGGGGAAGACCCAGTACTTC. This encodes CASRKGLAGKTQYF. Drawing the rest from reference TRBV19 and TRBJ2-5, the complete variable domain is DGGITQSPKYLFRKEGQNVTLSCEQNLNHDAMYWYRQDPGQGLRLIYYSQIVNDFQKGDIAEGYSVSREKKESFPLTVTSAQKNPTAFYLCASRKGLAGKTQYFGPGTRLLVL.

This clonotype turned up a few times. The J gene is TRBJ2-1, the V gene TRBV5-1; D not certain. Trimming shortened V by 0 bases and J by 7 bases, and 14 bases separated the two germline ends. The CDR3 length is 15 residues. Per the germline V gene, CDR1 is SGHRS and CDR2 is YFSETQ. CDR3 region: CASSLDYPLPNEQFF. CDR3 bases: TGCGCCAGCAGCTTGGATTACCCACTACCGAATGAGCAGTTCTTC.

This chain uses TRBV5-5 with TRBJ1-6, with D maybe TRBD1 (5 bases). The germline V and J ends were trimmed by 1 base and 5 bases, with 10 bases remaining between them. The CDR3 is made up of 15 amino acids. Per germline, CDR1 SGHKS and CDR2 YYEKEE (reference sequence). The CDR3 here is CASSLSGRDNSPLHF. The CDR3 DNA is TGTGCCAGCAGCTTGTCTGGCAGGGATAATTCACCCCTCCACTTT.

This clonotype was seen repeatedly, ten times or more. DNA for the CDR3: TGTGCCAGCAGTCCCGCTACAGTTAACTATGGCTACACCTTC. Translated, it gives CASSPATVNYGYTF. The rearrangement uses TRBV12-3 or TRBV12-4 and TRBJ1-2; unclear D gene. Trimming removed 5 bases at V and 1 base at J, with 11 bases between. The CDR3 loop spans 14 amino acids.

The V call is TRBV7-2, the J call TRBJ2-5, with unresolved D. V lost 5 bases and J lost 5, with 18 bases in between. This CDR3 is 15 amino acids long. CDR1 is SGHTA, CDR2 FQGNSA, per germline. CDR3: CASSLFERPSETQYF. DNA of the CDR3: TGTGCCAGCAGCCTCTTCGAAAGGCCCTCGGAGACCCAGTACTTC.

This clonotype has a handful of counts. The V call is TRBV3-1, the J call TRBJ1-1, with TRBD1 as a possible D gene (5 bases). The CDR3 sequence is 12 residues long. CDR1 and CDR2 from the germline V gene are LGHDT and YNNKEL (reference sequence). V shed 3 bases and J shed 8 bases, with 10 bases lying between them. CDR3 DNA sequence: TGTGCCAGCAGCCAGACCGGGACCGAAGCTTTCTTT. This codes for CASSQTGTEAFF.

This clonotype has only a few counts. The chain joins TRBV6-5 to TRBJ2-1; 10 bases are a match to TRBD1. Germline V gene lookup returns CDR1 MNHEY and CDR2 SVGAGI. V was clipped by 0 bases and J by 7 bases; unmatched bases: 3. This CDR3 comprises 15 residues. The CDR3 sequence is CASSYSGQGKNEQFF. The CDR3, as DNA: TGTGCCAGCAGTTACTCGGGACAGGGGAAGAATGAGCAGTTCTTC.

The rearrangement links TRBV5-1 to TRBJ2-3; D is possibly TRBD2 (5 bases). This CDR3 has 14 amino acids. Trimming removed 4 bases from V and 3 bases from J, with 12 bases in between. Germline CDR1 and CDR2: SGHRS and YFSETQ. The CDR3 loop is CASSPWTRTDTQYF. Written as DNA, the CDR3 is TGCGCCAGCAGCCCATGGACTCGGACAGATACGCAGTATTTT.

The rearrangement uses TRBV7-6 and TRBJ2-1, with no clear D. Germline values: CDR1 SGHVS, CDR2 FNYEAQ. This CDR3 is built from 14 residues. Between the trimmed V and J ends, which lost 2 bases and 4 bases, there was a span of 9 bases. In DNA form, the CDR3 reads TGTGCCAGCAGCTTAAATCTAGGGTACAATGAGCAGTTCTTC. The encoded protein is CASSLNLGYNEQFF.

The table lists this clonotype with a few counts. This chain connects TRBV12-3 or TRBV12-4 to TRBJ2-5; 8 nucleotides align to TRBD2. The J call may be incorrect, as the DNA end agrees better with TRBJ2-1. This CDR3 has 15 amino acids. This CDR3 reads CASSFGGLARYEQFF. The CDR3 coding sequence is TGTGCCAGCAGTTTTGGCGGACTAGCTCGCTATGAGCAGTTCTTC.

The CDR3 region has the DNA TGTGCCAGCAGCCAAGGTCTAGGGGCCTCAGATACGCAGTATTTT. It encodes CASSQGLGASDTQYF. The V call is TRBV3-1, the J call TRBJ2-3, with D tentatively TRBD1 (5 bases). CDR3 length: 15 residues. Germline lookup yields CDR1 LGHDT and CDR2 YNNKEL (reference sequence). Trimming shortened V by 1 base and J by 4 bases, and 12 bases separated the two germline ends.

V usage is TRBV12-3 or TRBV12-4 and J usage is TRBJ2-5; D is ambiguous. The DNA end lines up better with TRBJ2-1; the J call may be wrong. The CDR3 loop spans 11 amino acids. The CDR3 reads CASTQANEQFF. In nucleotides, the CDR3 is TGTGCCAGCACTCAAGCCAATGAGCAGTTCTTC.

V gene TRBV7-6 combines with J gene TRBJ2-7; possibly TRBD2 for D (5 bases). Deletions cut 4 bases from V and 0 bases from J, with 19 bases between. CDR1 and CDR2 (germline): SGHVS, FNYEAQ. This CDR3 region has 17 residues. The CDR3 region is CASSYRSRTSSSYEQYF. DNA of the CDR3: TGTGCCAGCAGCTATAGGAGCCGGACTTCGAGCTCCTACGAGCAGTACTTC. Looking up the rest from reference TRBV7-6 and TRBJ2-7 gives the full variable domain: GAGVSQSPRYKVTKRGQDVALRCDPISGHVSLYWYRQALGQGPEFLTYFNYEAQQDKSGLPNDRFSAERPEGSISTLTIQRTEQRDSAMYRCASSYRSRTSSSYEQYFGPGTRLTVT.

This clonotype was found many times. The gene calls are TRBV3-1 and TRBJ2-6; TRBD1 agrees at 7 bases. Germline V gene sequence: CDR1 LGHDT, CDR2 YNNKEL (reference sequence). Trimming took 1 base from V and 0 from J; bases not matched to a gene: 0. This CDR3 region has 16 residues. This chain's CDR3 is CASSQGTGSGANVLTF. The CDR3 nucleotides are TGTGCCAGCAGCCAAGGGACAGGCTCTGGGGCCAACGTCCTGACTTTC. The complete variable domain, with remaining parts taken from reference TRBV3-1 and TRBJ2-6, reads DTAVSQTPKYLVTQMGNDKSIKCEQNLGHDTMYWYKQDSKKFLKIMFSYNNKELIINETVPNRFSPKSPDKAHLNLHINSLELGDSAVYFCASSQGTGSGANVLTFGAGSRLTVL.

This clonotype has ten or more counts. CDR3 DNA sequence: TGCGCCAGCAGCTTGGGGAGCCAGAACACTGAAGCTTTCTTT. This codes for CASSLGSQNTEAFF. The genes are TRBV5-1 and TRBJ1-1; D gene uncertain. Looked up from germline, CDR1 is SGHRS and CDR2 is YFSETQ. CDR3 size: 14 residues. V was shortened by 0 bases and J by 1 base, with 7 bases between the two germline ends.

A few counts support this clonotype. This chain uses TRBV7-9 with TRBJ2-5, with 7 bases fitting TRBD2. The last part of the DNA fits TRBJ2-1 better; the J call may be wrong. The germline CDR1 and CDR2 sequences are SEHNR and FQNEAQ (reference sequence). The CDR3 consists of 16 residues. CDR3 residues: CASSSGKGTMYNEQFF. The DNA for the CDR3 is TGTGCCAGCAGCTCCGGGAAAGGGACTATGTACAATGAGCAGTTCTTC.

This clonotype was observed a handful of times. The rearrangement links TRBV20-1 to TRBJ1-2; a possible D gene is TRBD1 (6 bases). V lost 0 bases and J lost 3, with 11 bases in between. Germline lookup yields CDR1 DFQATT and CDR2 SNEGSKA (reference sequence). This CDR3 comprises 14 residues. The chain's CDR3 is CSARDGTTYYGYTF. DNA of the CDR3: TGCAGTGCTAGAGATGGGACAACCTACTATGGCTACACCTTC.

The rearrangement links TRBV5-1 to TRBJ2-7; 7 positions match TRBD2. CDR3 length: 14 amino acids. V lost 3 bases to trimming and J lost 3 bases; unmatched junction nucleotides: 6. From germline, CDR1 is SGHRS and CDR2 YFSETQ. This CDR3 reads CASSWGGKDYEQYF. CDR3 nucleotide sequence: TGCGCCAGCAGCTGGGGGGGAAAGGACTACGAGCAGTACTTC.

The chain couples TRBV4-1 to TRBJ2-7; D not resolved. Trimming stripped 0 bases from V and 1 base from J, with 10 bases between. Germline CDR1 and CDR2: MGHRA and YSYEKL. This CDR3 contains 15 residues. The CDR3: CASSQERFGSYEQYF. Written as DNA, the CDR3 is TGCGCCAGCAGCCAAGAACGTTTCGGTTCCTACGAGCAGTACTTC.